Sequencing of this T cell receptor (beta chain) was carried out in a study of T cell changes during pregnancy in multiple sclerosis. TCRdb's table, derived via immunoSEQ multiplex PCR, lists solely in-frame clones and lacks some. Of about 40,000 clones in the sample, more than 75% were seen once. The receptor comes from a female donor with multiple sclerosis, enrolled in a pregnancy study. Sequenced material: PBMCs (not recorded whether the cells were cultured).

CDR3 DNA sequence: TGTGCCTGGAGTGTAGTAGGGGCCGGGGAGCTGTTTTTT. It yields the protein CAWSVVGAGELFF. The chain links TRBV30 to TRBJ2-2; perhaps TRBD1 as D (5 bases). Trimming shortened V by 0 bases and J by 6 bases, and 8 bases separated the two germline ends. There are 13 residues in the CDR3. Germline loops: CDR1 GTSNPN, CDR2 SVGIG (reference sequence).